This T cell receptor (beta chain) was identified in a study of T cells in Graves' hyperthyroidism and ophthalmopathy. Concerning this clonotype itself: Its antigen is unidentified.

Absent ophthalmopathy progression within 18 months defined stable Graves' hyperthyroidism. Germline CDR1 and CDR2: SNHLY and FYNNEI. V was pared by 4 bases and J by 7 bases, with 14 bases between. There are 13 residues in the CDR3. Amplification yielded TCR beta CDR3 regions, with RNA transcripts as the source. The TCR CDR3 was amplified in a first-round RT-PCR using the HTBI primer set. TCRdb re-derived calls from the multiplex PCR reads in MiXCR, one entry per CDR3 protein. The sample lists about 570,000 distinct CDR3 sequences; approximately 15% were seen once. Study-wide results and limits: Ophthalmopathy cases were set apart from stable hyperthyroidism by a 13 V-J model.

The sequencing input was blood. V is TRBV2 and J is TRBJ2-7, with D perhaps given as TRBD1 or TRBD2 (5 bases each). The receptor was derived from a woman in her thirties or forties with Graves' hyperthyroidism. DNA of the CDR3: TGTGCCAGCAGTGCGGGGCAGGCTAGGGAGCAGTACTTC. It encodes CASSAGQAREQYF.